Each of the 19 T cell receptor beta chains below was sequenced from the same sample in a study of T cells of healthy individuals. TCRdb itself ran the 5' RACE reads through MiXCR, one entry per CDR3 protein. Among 60,000 to 75,000 distinct CDR3 sequences listed, 15% to 20% were seen once. These receptors came from a human donor in good health.

The gene calls are TRBV24-1 and TRBJ2-1, with D hard to call. The CDR3 runs to 13 residues. The germline V and J ends were trimmed by 3 bases and 6 bases, with 8 bases remaining between them. Germline-derived CDR1 and CDR2 are KGHDR and SFDVKD. The CDR3 sequence: CATSDGLPNEQFF. The CDR3 region has the DNA TGTGCCACCAGTGATGGGCTACCCAATGAGCAGTTCTTC.

This chain links TRBV20-1 with TRBJ2-7; 10 nucleotides line up with TRBD2. The CDR3 is 13 residues long. V shed 5 bases, J shed 7 bases, and the junction held 8 bases outside the gene matches. Looked up from germline, CDR1 is DFQATT and CDR2 is SNEGSKA (reference sequence). CDR3 region: CSAPRVAGGEQYF. The CDR3 region has the DNA TGCAGTGCTCCCCGGGTAGCGGGAGGAGAGCAGTACTTC.

This sequence joins TRBV9 and TRBJ2-1, with D possibly TRBD2 on 5 matching bases. Trimming stripped 3 bases from V and 4 bases from J, with 11 bases between. This CDR3 comprises 14 residues. Germline loops: CDR1 SGDLS, CDR2 YYNGEE. The CDR3 bases are TGTGCCAGCAGCGGGGCGGGTTTATACAATGAGCAGTTCTTC. Translation: CASSGAGLYNEQFF.

The sample holds many counts of this clonotype. The rearrangement links TRBV28 to TRBJ2-7, with 10 bases fitting TRBD2. CDR3 size: 14 residues. The junction had 5 bases not matched to a gene; V was cut back by 6 bases and J by 3 bases. Germline V lookup: CDR1 MDHEN, CDR2 SYDVKM. As DNA, the CDR3 is TGTGCCAGCAGACTAGCGGGGATGAACTACGAGCAGTACTTC. Translating gives CASRLAGMNYEQYF.

This chain joins TRBV5-1 and TRBJ2-7; a weak D match, TRBD2 (5 bases). This CDR3 contains 12 residues. Germline V gives CDR1 SGHRS, CDR2 YFSETQ. Trimming stripped 0 bases from V and 5 bases from J, with 6 bases between. The CDR3 coding sequence is TGCGCCAGCAGCTTGGTGGAGGACGAGCAGTACTTC. Its protein product is CASSLVEDEQYF.

The rearrangement links TRBV27 to TRBJ2-3, with 13 bases matching TRBD2. V lost 3 bases, J lost 4 bases, and 10 bases stayed unmatched. This CDR3 is 18 amino acids long. The germline CDR1 and CDR2 sequences are MNHEY and SMNVEV (reference sequence). The CDR3 DNA sequence: TGTGCCAGCAGTTTGGAAGCCCCGGGACTAGCGGGATCAGATACGCAGTATTTT. Residues: CASSLEAPGLAGSDTQYF.

This clonotype was seen more than once but under ten times. V is TRBV6-5 and J is TRBJ2-4; TRBD1 is a possible D gene (5 bases). Germline CDR1 MNHEY, CDR2 SVGAGI. Trimming removed 10 bases from V and 10 bases from J, with 26 bases in between. The CDR3 covers 15 residues. CDR3 loop: CANRVGTGRHGIQYF. CDR3 nucleotides: TGTGCCAACCGGGTGGGTACAGGCCGACATGGGATTCAGTACTTC.

This clonotype appeared a few times. The chain employs TRBV6-6 and TRBJ2-1; either TRBD1 or TRBD2 may supply D (5 bases each). This CDR3 is 15 amino acids long. Trimming cost V 5 bases and J 8 bases, with 19 bases left between them. The V gene's germline CDR1 is MNHNY and CDR2 SVGAGI (reference sequence). CDR3 amino acids: CASSRDPARNDEQFF. CDR3 nucleotide sequence: TGTGCCAGCAGTCGGGACCCCGCAAGAAACGATGAGCAGTTCTTC.

The rearrangement joins TRBV20-1 to TRBJ2-5; D is unresolved. Trimming cost V 4 bases and J 2 bases, with 11 bases left between them. Germline V gives CDR1 DFQATT, CDR2 SNEGSKA (reference sequence). This CDR3 spans 13 amino acids. In DNA form, the CDR3 reads TGCAGTGCTACCGCCCAGCCACAAGAGACCCAGTACTTC. As protein: CSATAQPQETQYF.

The chain has TRBV6-5 and TRBJ2-7; no clear D. V was cut by 6 bases and J by 2 bases, with 14 bases left in between. This CDR3 contains 14 residues. The germline V gene has CDR1 MNHEY and CDR2 SVGAGI. The CDR3 loop is CASSLQLSAYEQYF. The CDR3 DNA follows: TGTGCCAGCAGCTTACAGCTATCGGCCTACGAGCAGTACTTC.

The CDR3 reads CASSSALGSSGNTIYF. The CDR3, as DNA: TGTGCCAGCAGCTCCGCATTGGGGAGCTCTGGAAACACCATATATTTT. The chain carries TRBV7-2 and TRBJ1-3, with D uncertain. Per germline, CDR1 SGHTA and CDR2 FQGNSA. CDR3 length equals 16 residues. The V gene lost 4 bases and the J gene lost 0 bases, with 13 bases spanning the gap.

This clonotype was observed a few times. The chain couples TRBV12-3 or TRBV12-4 to TRBJ2-3; D gene ambiguous. The CDR3 is made up of 11 amino acids. The ends were cut back, 5 bases at V and 1 base at J, with 1 base in the middle. The CDR3 spells CASSRTDTQYF. In nucleotides, the CDR3 is TGTGCCAGCAGTCGCACAGATACGCAGTATTTT.

Ten or more counts support this clonotype. The gene calls are TRBV5-1 and TRBJ1-3, with D hard to call. This CDR3 comprises 13 residues. Germline-derived CDR1 and CDR2 are SGHRS and YFSETQ. V was cut by 3 bases and J by 1 base, with 5 bases left in between. CDR3 region: CASSSRSGNTIYF. The CDR3 coding sequence is TGCGCCAGCAGCTCGAGGTCTGGAAACACCATATATTTT.

This clonotype rates as medium-sized. The chain employs TRBV7-8 and TRBJ2-5; the D is unclear. V was clipped by 2 bases and J by 5 bases, with 21 bases between them. Per germline, CDR1 SGHVS and CDR2 FQNEAQ. The CDR3 loop spans 17 amino acids. The DNA of the CDR3 is TGTGCCAGCAGCTTACGGCACGGTCTCCCTGGGGTGGAGACCCAGTACTTC. Translating it yields CASSLRHGLPGVETQYF.

This clonotype was seen a few times. The chain employs TRBV25-1 and TRBJ2-6; 9 bases agree with TRBD1. In germline, CDR1 is MGHDK, CDR2 SYGVNS. CDR3 length: 17 residues. Germline trimming cut 5 bases from V and 2 bases from J; bases unmatched to any gene: 7. CDR3 sequence: CASSQQGARAGANVLTF. The CDR3 DNA reads TGTGCCAGCAGTCAACAGGGGGCCCGGGCTGGGGCCAACGTCCTGACTTTC.

V usage is TRBV19 and J usage is TRBJ2-7, with D possibly being TRBD1 (8 bases). CDR3 size: 17 residues. Deletions cut 1 base from V and 3 bases from J, with 19 bases between. Germline assignment: CDR1 LNHDA and CDR2 SQIVND (reference sequence). DNA of the CDR3: TGTGCCAGTAGTATAGTCCCCGGGGGGACAGGCGACTACGAGCAGTACTTC. It is translated as CASSIVPGGTGDYEQYF.

Only a few counts were recorded for this clonotype. The chain carries TRBV5-1 and TRBJ2-7; D unresolved. The CDR3 is 12 amino acids. The V end lost 3 bases, the J end lost 2 bases, and 6 bases lay between the germline ends. Germline CDR1 is SGHRS and CDR2 is YFSETQ. The CDR3 is CASSSGPYEQYF. The DNA of the CDR3 is TGCGCCAGCAGCTCCGGACCCTACGAGCAGTACTTC.

This clonotype has only a few counts. This chain uses TRBV30 with TRBJ2-1; 8 bases are a match to TRBD2. Trimming cost V 1 base and J 7 bases; bases outside gene matches: 3. This CDR3 is built from 13 residues. The germline gives CDR1 GTSNPN, CDR2 SVGIG (reference sequence). This CDR3 is CAWSAGGANEQFF. The CDR3 nucleotides read TGTGCCTGGAGTGCCGGGGGGGCGAATGAGCAGTTCTTC.

This clonotype was found a few times. The CDR3, as DNA: TGTGCCAGCAGCTTAGGGGGATATAGAGAGCAGTTCTTC. It translates to CASSLGGYREQFF. This chain joins TRBV7-6 and TRBJ2-1; D unclear. Trimming cost V 1 base and J 10 bases, with 11 bases left between them. The CDR3 sequence is 13 residues long. Per germline, CDR1 SGHVS and CDR2 FNYEAQ. The complete variable domain, with remaining parts taken from reference TRBV7-6 and TRBJ2-1, reads GAGVSQSPRYKVTKRGQDVALRCDPISGHVSLYWYRQALGQGPEFLTYFNYEAQQDKSGLPNDRFSAERPEGSISTLTIQRTEQRDSAMYRCASSLGGYREQFFGPGTRLTVL.